The T cell receptor (beta chain) under discussion was sequenced for a study of control samples from healthy donors and cancer patients. Method: immunoSEQ multiplex PCR; TCRdb's copy keeps in-frame clones and lacks some. The sample lists 150,000 or so clones; approximately 94% were seen once. The CDR3 consists of 13 residues. Trimming took off 4 bases at V and 7 bases at J, with 11 bases between the two ends. The germline V gene encodes CDR1 SGHDT and CDR2 YYEEEE. Sequenced: blood. The TCR originated in a man aged 18 to 29 in good health. This chain joins TRBV5-6 and TRBJ2-2; D is uncertain. CDR3 nucleotides: TGTGCCAGCAGCATCGAAGGGATCGGGGAGCTGTTTTTT. Translated, it gives CASSIEGIGELFF.